These 16 T cell receptor beta chains came from one sample sequenced in a study of shared clonotypes between healthy human individuals. The repertoire was sequenced with immunoSEQ multiplex PCR; TCRdb's copy has only in-frame clones and lacks some. The data contain about half a million clones, 79% of them singletons. Sequenced input: PBMCs. These receptors were taken from a woman in her thirties or forties in good health. Some clones in this sample may be carry-over from other donors' samples.

V and J are TRBV29-1 and TRBJ1-1, with D unresolved. The CDR3 extends over 12 amino acids. Trimming pared 1 base from V and 4 bases from J, leaving 7 bases between. Germline values: CDR1 SQVTM, CDR2 ANQGSEA. The CDR3 reads CSVEAARTEAFF. The DNA for the CDR3 is TGCAGCGTTGAAGCAGCTCGCACTGAAGCTTTCTTT.

Only one count was recorded for this clone. V usage is TRBV29-1 and J usage is TRBJ2-1; TRBD2 agrees at 14 bases. This CDR3 contains 20 residues. Germline V gives CDR1 SQVTM, CDR2 ANQGSEA. J gave up 7 bases and V 0 bases, and 17 bases lay outside the gene matches. The CDR3 DNA follows: TGCAGCGTTGAAGATGGGGCCGGGACTAGCGGGAGTCTGGCAGCAAATGAGCAGTTCTTC. It codes for CSVEDGAGTSGSLAANEQFF.

This rearrangement joins TRBV5-1 to TRBJ2-7; D is possibly TRBD2 (6 bases). The CDR3 spans 15 residues. The germline V and J ends were trimmed by 6 bases and 2 bases, with 18 bases remaining between them. Germline loops: CDR1 SGHRS, CDR2 YFSETQ. The chain's CDR3 is CASMEGGLLTYEQYF. The DNA of the CDR3 is TGCGCCAGCATGGAGGGAGGTCTTCTTACCTACGAGCAGTACTTC.

J is TRBJ2-3 and V is TRBV7-2; D is perhaps TRBD2 (6 bases). Germline V CDR1 and CDR2: SGHTA, FQGNSA. Between the trimmed V and J ends, which lost 5 bases and 0 bases, there was a span of 12 bases. The CDR3 extends over 15 amino acids. DNA of the CDR3: TGTGCCAGCAGCACGAGGACTACCAGCACAGATACGCAGTATTTT. It translates to CASSTRTTSTDTQYF. The entire variable domain, with the rest obtained from reference TRBV7-2 and TRBJ2-3, is as follows: GAGVSQSPSNKVTEKGKDVELRCDPISGHTALYWYRQSLGQGLEFLIYFQGNSAPDKSGLPSDRFSAERTGGSVSTLTIQRTQQEDSAVYLCASSTRTTSTDTQYFGPGTRLTVL.

With respect to this clone: This likely reflects a read error, since a far larger clone is one base away. The V and J genes are TRBV10-2 and TRBJ1-1; TRBD1 aligns across 7 bases. Germline assignment: CDR1 WSHSY and CDR2 SAAADI. The V gene end was trimmed by 5 bases and the J gene end by 4 bases; junction bases not matched to a gene: 4. There are 13 residues in the CDR3. This CDR3 reads CASSPTGSTEAFF. CDR3 coding DNA: TGCGCCAGCAGTCCGACAGGGAGCACTGAAGCTTTCTTT.

The V call is TRBV2, the J call TRBJ2-3; D unresolved. The CDR3 runs to 15 residues. Trimming took 3 bases from V and 0 from J, leaving 10 bases between them. Germline CDR1 reads SNHLY; CDR2 reads FYNNEI. CDR3 protein: CASSDWQHSTDTQYF. DNA for the CDR3: TGTGCCAGCAGTGATTGGCAGCACAGCACAGATACGCAGTATTTT.

This chain links TRBV5-8 with TRBJ2-7, with 12 bases identical to TRBD2. Germline V gives CDR1 SGHTS, CDR2 YDEGEE. The CDR3 has 14 amino acids. V lost 3 bases, J lost 6 bases, and 4 bases stayed unmatched. The CDR3 region has the DNA TGTGCCAGCAGCTCCCTAGCGGGAGGGGGCGAGCAGTACTTC. It encodes CASSSLAGGGEQYF.

The gene calls are TRBV7-2 and TRBJ2-1; TRBD2 is a possible D gene (5 bases). The CDR3 contains 18 residues. Trimming shortened V by 1 base and J by 4 bases, and 20 bases separated the two germline ends. In germline, CDR1 is SGHTA, CDR2 FQGNSA. CDR3 in amino acids: CASSLVGDRRSKYNEQFF. CDR3 nucleotide sequence: TGTGCCAGCAGCTTAGTAGGAGATAGGAGGAGTAAGTACAATGAGCAGTTCTTC.

This chain joins TRBV4-2 and TRBJ1-6; D is unresolved. Germline V gives CDR1 LGHNA, CDR2 YNFKEQ. The CDR3 is made up of 15 amino acids. Trimming stripped 2 bases from V and 4 bases from J, with 9 bases between. CDR3: CASSQRASYNSPLHF. Here the CDR3 DNA reads TGTGCCAGCAGCCAACGGGCCTCTTATAATTCACCCCTCCACTTT.

CDR3 protein: CASSTSRNEQFF. The CDR3 DNA is TGTGCCAGCAGCACCTCTAGAAATGAGCAGTTCTTC. The chain links TRBV7-6 to TRBJ2-1; D is ambiguous. The CDR3 loop spans 12 amino acids. V lost 5 bases, J lost 7 bases, and 9 bases lay in between. Per the germline V gene, CDR1 is SGHVS and CDR2 is FNYEAQ.

This clone showed up just a few times. V gene TRBV7-6 combines with J gene TRBJ2-3, with 9 bases aligning to TRBD2. J was trimmed by 2 bases and V by 3 bases; bases with no gene match: 6. The CDR3 is 16 amino acids. The germline V gene encodes CDR1 SGHVS and CDR2 FNYEAQ. CDR3 residues: CASSFASGTVTDTQYF. As DNA, the CDR3 is TGTGCCAGCAGCTTCGCTAGCGGGACGGTCACAGATACGCAGTATTTT.

J is TRBJ2-3 and V is TRBV27, with 8 bases identical to TRBD2. The germline gives CDR1 MNHEY, CDR2 SMNVEV (reference sequence). This CDR3 comprises 18 residues. The trim removed 1 base at V and 0 bases at J, leaving 9 bases unmatched. Here the CDR3 reads CASSLYPGGVVSTDTQYF. The CDR3 region has the DNA TGTGCCAGCAGTTTATACCCCGGGGGGGTTGTGAGCACAGATACGCAGTATTTT.

The chain employs TRBV11-2 and TRBJ2-4, with 9 positions matching TRBD2. CDR3 size: 17 residues. Germline V lookup: CDR1 SGHAT, CDR2 FQNNGV. With V trimmed by 7 bases and J by 7 bases, 17 bases remained unmatched. Here the CDR3 DNA reads TGTGCCAGCACCCCATTTATGAGCGGGAGGCTGAGGAACATTCAGTACTTC. Encoded protein: CASTPFMSGRLRNIQYF.

The CDR3 DNA follows: TGTGCCAGCAGGCCCCGGGGGAGCACTGAAGCTTTCTTT. The encoded protein is CASRPRGSTEAFF. The chain links TRBV28 to TRBJ1-1; the D gene is possibly TRBD1 (5 bases). This CDR3 comprises 13 residues. Germline V gives CDR1 MDHEN, CDR2 SYDVKM. The germline V and J ends were trimmed by 6 bases and 4 bases, with 12 bases remaining between them.

This clone has ten or more counts. This chain joins TRBV27 and TRBJ2-1; 9 nucleotides align to TRBD2. The CDR3 is 17 residues long. V shed 2 bases and J 3 bases; nucleotides not matched to a gene: 8. Looked up from germline, CDR1 is MNHEY and CDR2 is SMNVEV (reference sequence). The CDR3 sequence: CASSLASGASIYNEQFF. The CDR3 DNA reads as TGTGCCAGCAGTTTAGCTAGCGGGGCCTCAATCTACAATGAGCAGTTCTTC.

This chain links TRBV4-2 with TRBJ2-7; D might be TRBD2 (6 bases). V lost 1 base to trimming and J lost 3 bases, with 16 bases between them. The CDR3 totals 16 residues. Germline V gives CDR1 LGHNA, CDR2 YNFKEQ. The CDR3, as DNA: TGTGCCAGCAGCCAAGTTCGGGCAAGCGGGCACTACGAGCAGTACTTC. Protein sequence: CASSQVRASGHYEQYF.